This T cell receptor (beta chain) derives from a study of metastatic and nonmetastatic thyroid tumors. Before thyroid surgery, none of the patients had received any treatment. Original processing methods: A distant-metastasis classifier for papillary thyroid cancer was built using CDR3 differences across clinicopathological groups. TCRdb reprocessed the PCR reads using MiXCR. The authors' filters were not applied to this entry. The data contain 15,000 to 20,000 clones, around 30% of them seen just once; the ten biggest clones take up roughly 10%. This clone qualifies as medium-sized. Per germline, CDR1 LNHDA and CDR2 SQIVND (reference sequence). The CDR3 contains 11 residues. V lost 3 bases and J lost 9, with 6 bases in between.

The origin of this receptor is a female donor with papillary thyroid cancer or a benign thyroid nodule (not recorded which). Some clones in this sample may be carry-over from other donors' samples. What was sequenced was tumor tissue. V gene TRBV19 combines with J gene TRBJ2-1; D is uncertain. The CDR3 DNA reads as TGTGCCAGTAGTATGGCCAGTGAGCAGTTCTTC. It translates to CASSMASEQFF.